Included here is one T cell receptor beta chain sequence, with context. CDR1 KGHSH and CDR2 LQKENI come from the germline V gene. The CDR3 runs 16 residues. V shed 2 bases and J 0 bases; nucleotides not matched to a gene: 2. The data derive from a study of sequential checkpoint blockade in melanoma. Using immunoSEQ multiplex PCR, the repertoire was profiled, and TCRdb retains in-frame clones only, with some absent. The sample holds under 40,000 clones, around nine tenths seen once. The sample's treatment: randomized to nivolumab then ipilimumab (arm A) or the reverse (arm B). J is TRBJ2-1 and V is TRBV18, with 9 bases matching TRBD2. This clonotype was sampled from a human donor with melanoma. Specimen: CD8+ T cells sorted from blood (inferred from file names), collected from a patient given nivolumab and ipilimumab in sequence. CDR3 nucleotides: TGTGCCAGCTCACCAATTAGCGGGAGCTCCTACAATGAGCAGTTCTTC. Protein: CASSPISGSSYNEQFF.